This T cell receptor beta chain was observed in a study of T-cell memory formation after mild COVID-19. Study results and caveats: Researchers found some responding clones in pre-infection memory, a sign that cross-reactive memory joined.

In regard to this clonotype: As yet, its antigen is unknown.

TCRdb re-analysed the 5' RACE reads in MiXCR, keeping a single row per CDR3 protein. This table has tens of thousands of distinct CDR3 sequences, around 16% appearing once. The source material was PBMCs or a T cell subset sorted from them (not recorded which). The sequence came from a man aged 18 to 35 who had mild COVID-19 (a few samples of this study predate the infection). Cell type and time point are not known.

The DNA of the CDR3 is TGTGCCAGCGGTGAACCTCGGGGACAGGGTTACGAGCAGTACTTC. It translates to CASGEPRGQGYEQYF. The chain links TRBV12-3 or TRBV12-4 to TRBJ2-7, with TRBD1 matching 9 bases. The CDR3 extends over 15 amino acids. V lost 8 bases, J lost 4 bases, and 12 bases stayed unmatched.